Listed here are 27 T cell receptor beta chains from one sample, sequenced in a study of CD8+ T cells in alopecia areata. Specified treatment: oral pan-JAK inhibitor, 5-10 mg twice daily. The authors extracted RNA and reverse transcribed it into cDNA as the sequencing template. Data came from immunoSEQ multiplex PCR; TCRdb stores just in-frame clones and leaves some out. The data show 95,000 to 150,000 clones, approximately 57% seen once. The material sequenced was CD4+ T cells sorted from blood, taken at week 4, from a patient treated with tofacitinib. All receptors come from a human donor with alopecia areata.

On this clone: Germline and junction disagree at one end, which may indicate a read error. This chain links TRBV6-6 with TRBJ1-1, with unresolved D. From germline, CDR1 is MNHNY and CDR2 SVGAGI (reference sequence). The CDR3 is 14 amino acids. CDR3 amino acids: CAISDQVKNTEAFF. CDR3 nucleotide sequence: TGTGCCATCAGTGATCAGGTAAAGAACACTGAAGCTTTCTTT.

J is TRBJ2-7 and V is TRBV25-1, with D possibly being TRBD2 (5 bases). The CDR3 contains 13 residues. Germline assignment: CDR1 MGHDK and CDR2 SYGVNS. V gave up 5 bases and J gave up 7 bases, with 15 bases separating them. CDR3 region: CASSLIGVEEQYF. DNA for the CDR3: TGTGCCAGCAGTCTGATCGGGGTAGAAGAGCAGTACTTC.

The J gene is TRBJ1-1, the V gene TRBV4-3; D remains ambiguous. V was cut by 1 base and J by 3 bases, with 15 bases left in between. Per germline, CDR1 LGHNA and CDR2 YSLEER. This CDR3 region has 16 residues. Here the CDR3 reads CASSQAPADADTEAFF. For the CDR3, the DNA is TGCGCCAGCAGCCAAGCCCCCGCGGACGCTGACACTGAAGCTTTCTTT.

This rearrangement joins TRBV30 to TRBJ1-5, with a possible D match to TRBD1 (5 bases). The CDR3 length is 17 residues. Per germline, CDR1 GTSNPN and CDR2 SVGIG (reference sequence). V gave up 1 base and J gave up 3 bases, with 19 bases separating them. The chain's CDR3 is CAWSARERGWDNQPQHF. Here the CDR3 DNA reads TGTGCCTGGAGTGCAAGGGAGCGGGGCTGGGACAATCAGCCCCAGCATTTT.

This clone occurred a few times. Here the CDR3 DNA reads TGTGCCAGCACTTCGCCTAGCGGGAGGGGTGAGCAGTTCTTC. Translation gives CASTSPSGRGEQFF. V usage is TRBV27 and J usage is TRBJ2-1, with 12 bases that match TRBD2. The CDR3 consists of 14 residues. V gave up 7 bases and J gave up 9 bases; unmatched junction bases: 7. Germline V CDR1 and CDR2: MNHEY, SMNVEV (reference sequence).

The V gene is TRBV27, the J gene TRBJ2-3; the D gene is possibly TRBD2 (7 bases). The germline gives CDR1 MNHEY, CDR2 SMNVEV (reference sequence). V lost 2 bases and J lost 3, with 12 bases in between. The CDR3 sequence is 15 residues long. For the CDR3, the DNA is TGTGCCAGCAGTTTAGAGGGGGGGCGAACAGATACGCAGTATTTT. Encoded protein: CASSLEGGRTDTQYF.

The gene calls are TRBV29-1 and TRBJ2-1; the match to TRBD2 covers 8 bases. J gave up 0 bases and V 3 bases, and 13 bases lay outside the gene matches. Germline V gene data show CDR1 as SQVTM and CDR2 as ANQGSEA. The length of the CDR3 is 18 residues. The CDR3, as DNA: TGCAGCGTTGACCTCCGTGCGGGGGGTTCCCTCTCCTACAATGAGCAGTTCTTC. This encodes CSVDLRAGGSLSYNEQFF.

This clone was observed a few times. The chain links TRBV29-1 to TRBJ2-5, with 9 bases fitting TRBD2. There are 12 residues in the CDR3. Trimming took 7 bases from V and 5 from J; bases not matched to a gene: 5. Germline CDR1 and CDR2: SQVTM and ANQGSEA. The CDR3: CSARGGLETQYF. The CDR3 DNA reads TGCAGCGCGCGGGGGGGCCTGGAGACCCAGTACTTC.

This chain joins TRBV7-2 and TRBJ1-5, with no clear D. CDR1 and CDR2 from the germline V gene are SGHTA and FQGNSA. V was shortened by 1 base and J by 3 bases, with 10 bases between the two germline ends. The CDR3 has 15 residues. The CDR3 DNA sequence: TGTGCCAGCAGCTTAGTCAGGAACCCCAATCAGCCCCAGCATTTT. Translating gives CASSLVRNPNQPQHF.

This clone was counted a few times. V and J are TRBV2 and TRBJ2-1; D is undetermined. The CDR3 extends over 13 amino acids. Looked up from germline, CDR1 is SNHLY and CDR2 is FYNNEI. Trimming shortened V by 1 base and J by 5 bases, and 6 bases separated the two germline ends. CDR3 nucleotides: TGTGCCAGCAGTGAAGGAAGCGACAATGAGCAGTTCTTC. Its protein is CASSEGSDNEQFF.

The chain is built from TRBV27 and TRBJ2-7; TRBD1 aligns across 8 bases. CDR1 is MNHEY and CDR2 is SMNVEV in the germline V gene (reference sequence). The CDR3 consists of 16 residues. J gave up 0 bases and V 6 bases, and 10 bases lay outside the gene matches. The CDR3 DNA follows: TGTGCCAGCAGCCCAGGTCGAGGACAGGGCTCCTACGAGCAGTACTTC. Its protein product is CASSPGRGQGSYEQYF.

The J gene is TRBJ1-1, the V gene TRBV5-1; 7 bases are a match to TRBD1. The CDR3 has 15 amino acids. The V segment lost 0 bases and the J segment 3 bases; nucleotides outside the gene matches: 5. Germline V CDR1 and CDR2: SGHRS, YFSETQ. The CDR3 spells CASSLAPGGDTEAFF. The CDR3 DNA is TGCGCCAGCAGCTTGGCTCCAGGGGGGGACACTGAAGCTTTCTTT. Drawing the rest from reference TRBV5-1 and TRBJ1-1, the complete variable domain is KAGVTQTPRYLIKTRGQQVTLSCSPISGHRSVSWYQQTPGQGLQFLFEYFSETQRNKGNFPGRFSGRQFSNSRSEMNVSTLELGDSALYLCASSLAPGGDTEAFFGQGTRLTVV.

The V gene is TRBV15, the J gene TRBJ1-2, with D perhaps TRBD1 (6 bases). Germline V gene data show CDR1 as LNHNV and CDR2 as YYDKDF (reference sequence). The CDR3 contains 15 residues. Trimming shortened V by 0 bases and J by 6 bases, and 14 bases separated the two germline ends. Here the CDR3 reads CATSRDLSGAHGYTF. The DNA of the CDR3 is TGTGCCACCAGCAGAGATCTATCAGGGGCGCATGGCTACACCTTC.

This CDR3 reads CSVRRDSNQPQHF. The DNA for the CDR3 is TGCAGCGTTCGCCGGGACAGCAATCAGCCCCAGCATTTT. V usage is TRBV29-1 and J usage is TRBJ1-5; maybe TRBD1 (5 bases). The CDR3 contains 13 residues. Trimming stripped 5 bases from V and 1 base from J, with 9 bases between. The V gene's germline CDR1 is SQVTM and CDR2 ANQGSEA.

The chain carries TRBV10-3 and TRBJ2-3; possible D gene TRBD1, 5 bases. V was trimmed by 0 bases and J by 8 bases, leaving 9 bases between them. The CDR3 consists of 13 residues. CDR1 is ENHRY and CDR2 is SYGVKD in the germline V gene. CDR3 DNA sequence: TGTGCCATCAGTGAGTCTAACCAGGGTACGCAGTATTTT. Translation: CAISESNQGTQYF.

This clone has only a few counts. The chain combines TRBV2 with TRBJ2-3; D unresolved. Trimming removed 6 bases at V and 4 bases at J, with 5 bases between. CDR1 SNHLY and CDR2 FYNNEI come from the germline V gene. This CDR3 has 11 residues. The CDR3 reads CASRYSDTQYF. CDR3 in DNA: TGTGCCAGCAGATACTCAGATACGCAGTATTTT.

This chain connects TRBV4-1 to TRBJ1-2, with D possibly matching TRBD1 (5 bases). V was trimmed by 0 bases and J by 4 bases, leaving 15 bases between them. Germline V CDR1 and CDR2: MGHRA, YSYEKL. The CDR3 sequence is 16 residues long. In DNA, the CDR3 is TGCGCCAGCAGCCAAGAAGGGTCAGGGACTGGCTATGGCTACACCTTC. The encoded protein is CASSQEGSGTGYGYTF.

Here the CDR3 reads CASSYSQGSNEQFF. The CDR3 nucleotides are TGTGCCAGCAGTTACTCTCAGGGATCCAATGAGCAGTTCTTC. The chain carries TRBV6-5 and TRBJ2-1; TRBD1 might be the D (5 bases). The CDR3 sequence is 14 residues long. V shed 0 bases and J shed 6 bases, with 9 bases lying between them. Germline assignment: CDR1 MNHEY and CDR2 SVGAGI.

The rearrangement joins TRBV4-1 to TRBJ2-1; 10 bases are a match to TRBD1. CDR3 length: 16 residues. CDR1 and CDR2 (germline): MGHRA, YSYEKL. V lost 3 bases to trimming and J lost 2 bases; unmatched junction nucleotides: 4. The CDR3 DNA sequence: TGCGCCAGCAGCCACCCGGGACAGGGGCCCTACAATGAGCAGTTCTTC. This codes for CASSHPGQGPYNEQFF.

The genes are TRBV6-6 and TRBJ1-1; tentative D call: TRBD1 (6 bases). V gave up 2 bases and J gave up 1 base, with 8 bases separating them. This CDR3 spans 14 amino acids. Germline CDR1 and CDR2: MNHNY and SVGAGI (reference sequence). CDR3 in amino acids: CASSYRQENTEAFF. Written as DNA, the CDR3 is TGTGCCAGCAGTTACAGACAGGAGAACACTGAAGCTTTCTTT.

This chain uses TRBV29-1 with TRBJ1-5; TRBD1 agrees at 9 bases. Looked up from germline, CDR1 is SQVTM and CDR2 is ANQGSEA. CDR3 length: 13 amino acids. V dropped 6 bases and J dropped 4; count of bases not matched to a gene: 4. The CDR3 DNA reads as TGCAGCGTGGGACAGGGTACTAATCAGCCCCAGCATTTT. This encodes CSVGQGTNQPQHF.

The rearrangement joins TRBV5-1 to TRBJ2-2, with D hard to call. Germline V lookup: CDR1 SGHRS, CDR2 YFSETQ. The CDR3 is made up of 16 amino acids. V lost 0 bases and J 0 bases, leaving 9 bases between the germline ends. DNA for the CDR3: TGCGCCAGCAGCTTGGACCGGGTCACGAACACCGGGGAGCTGTTTTTT. Protein sequence: CASSLDRVTNTGELFF. The complete variable domain, with remaining parts taken from reference TRBV5-1 and TRBJ2-2, reads KAGVTQTPRYLIKTRGQQVTLSCSPISGHRSVSWYQQTPGQGLQFLFEYFSETQRNKGNFPGRFSGRQFSNSRSEMNVSTLELGDSALYLCASSLDRVTNTGELFFGEGSRLTVL.

V and J are TRBV29-1 and TRBJ1-1; TRBD1 aligns across 8 bases. Germline-derived CDR1 and CDR2 are SQVTM and ANQGSEA. Trimming cost V 7 bases and J 0 bases; bases outside gene matches: 13. The CDR3 consists of 16 residues. This CDR3 reads CSAWTGPSKLNTEAFF. In DNA, the CDR3 is TGCAGCGCCTGGACAGGGCCGAGCAAACTGAACACTGAAGCTTTCTTT.

Remarks on this clone: The junction departs from the called germline gene at one end, perhaps through a read error. The rearrangement joins TRBV7-2 to TRBJ2-5; D call uncertain. Germline V gene data show CDR1 as SGHTA and CDR2 as FQGNSA. This CDR3 has 13 amino acids. CDR3 protein: CANSFTYQETQYF. In DNA, the CDR3 is TGTGCCAACAGCTTCACGTACCAAGAGACCCAGTACTTC.

This clone was seen many times. The chain employs TRBV27 and TRBJ1-2; the match to TRBD1 covers 9 bases. The CDR3 runs to 14 residues. CDR1 is MNHEY, CDR2 SMNVEV, per germline (reference sequence). The J segment lost 10 bases and the V segment lost 3 bases, leaving 9 bases of the junction unmatched. CDR3 in amino acids: CASSFRRDRVVYTF. The CDR3 bases are TGTGCCAGCAGTTTCCGGCGGGACAGGGTGGTCTACACCTTC.

The chain is built from TRBV25-1 and TRBJ1-5; D may be TRBD1 (6 bases). Between the trimmed V and J ends, which lost 3 bases and 2 bases, there was a span of 11 bases. Germline lookup yields CDR1 MGHDK and CDR2 SYGVNS. CDR3 length equals 15 residues. For the CDR3, the DNA is TGTGCCAGCAGTGATGGGGGGCGAGGCAATCAGCCCCAGCATTTT. Amino acids: CASSDGGRGNQPQHF.

This clone has more than one count but fewer than ten. The V and J genes are TRBV4-3 and TRBJ2-1, with a weak D call TRBD2 (7 bases). Germline V gene lookup returns CDR1 LGHNA and CDR2 YSLEER. Trimming cost V 3 bases and J 7 bases, with 22 bases left between them. There are 17 residues in the CDR3. For the CDR3, the DNA is TGCGCCAGCAGCCAGAAACCTAGCGGACGAGGGGGTAATGAGCAGTTCTTC. Translation: CASSQKPSGRGGNEQFF.